This TCR beta chain was captured in a study of cytomegalovirus exposure and HLA in healthy donors. Study findings and constraints: Researchers reportedly found TCR beta sequences accurately predicted most subjects' HLA-A and HLA-B alleles. HLA alleles showed associations with some 17,000 TCR beta sequences in a later analysis, at a 0.05 false discovery rate.

The PCR ran on 60 Vbeta and 13 Jbeta primers. Clones were sequenced by immunoSEQ multiplex PCR, and TCRdb holds only the in-frame ones, with some missing. Of 170,000 or so clones in the sample, 80% were seen once. This CDR3 comprises 16 residues. Looked up from germline, CDR1 is MGHDK and CDR2 is SYGVNS. Trimming removed 3 bases from V and 6 bases from J, with 19 bases in between. This clone is a singleton in its sample. Its cognate antigen is unknown. The chain recombines TRBV25-1 with TRBJ2-3, with D perhaps matching TRBD1 (5 bases). The sequenced sample consisted of PBMCs. The sequence was collected from a boy between 10 and 17 years old in good health and CMV-seronegative. CDR3 nucleotide sequence: TGTGCCAGCAGTGATGGGGCGAGCGAACCACGGGATACGCAGTATTTT. It specifies CASSDGASEPRDTQYF.